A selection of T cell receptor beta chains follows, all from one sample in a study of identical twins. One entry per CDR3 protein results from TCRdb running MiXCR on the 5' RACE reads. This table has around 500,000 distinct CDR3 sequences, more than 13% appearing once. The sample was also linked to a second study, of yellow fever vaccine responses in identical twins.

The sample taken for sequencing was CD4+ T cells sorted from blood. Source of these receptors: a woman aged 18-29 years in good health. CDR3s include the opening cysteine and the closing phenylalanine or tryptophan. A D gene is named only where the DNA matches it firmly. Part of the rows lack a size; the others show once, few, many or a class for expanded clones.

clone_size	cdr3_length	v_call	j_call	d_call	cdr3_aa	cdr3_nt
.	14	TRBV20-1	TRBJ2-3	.	CSARQGGKADTQYF	TGCAGTGCTAGGCAAGGCGGGAAGGCAGATACGCAGTATTTT
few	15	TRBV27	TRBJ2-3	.	CASSRLQGLGDTQYF	TGTGCCAGCAGTCGACTACAAGGGCTCGGAGATACGCAGTATTTT
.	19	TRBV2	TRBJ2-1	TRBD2	CTFSFWGSGGPFSYNEQFF	TGTACCTTCAGTTTTTGGGGTAGCGGGGGCCCATTCTCCTACAATGAGCAGTTCTTC
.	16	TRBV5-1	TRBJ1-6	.	CASSQRPDSSNSPLHF	TGCGCCAGCAGCCAAAGGCCGGACAGCTCCAATTCACCCCTCCACTTT
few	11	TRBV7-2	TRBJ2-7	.	CATSKQGEQYF	TGTGCCACCTCAAAGCAGGGCGAGCAGTACTTC
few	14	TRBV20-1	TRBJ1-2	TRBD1	CSARGQGEIYGYTF	TGCAGTGCTAGAGGACAGGGGGAAATCTATGGCTACACCTTC
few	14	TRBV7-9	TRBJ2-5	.	CASSILSPGETQYF	TGTGCCAGCAGCATCTTAAGCCCGGGGGAGACCCAGTACTTC
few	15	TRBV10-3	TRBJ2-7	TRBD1	CAITRTGGSSYEQYF	TGTGCCATCACCCGGACAGGGGGCAGCTCCTACGAGCAGTACTTC
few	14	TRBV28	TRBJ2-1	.	CASSKTPGLWEQFF	TGTGCCAGCAGTAAAACCCCGGGGCTCTGGGAGCAGTTCTTC
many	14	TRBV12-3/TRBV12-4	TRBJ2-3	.	CASSLNPSTDTQYF	TGTGCCAGCAGCTTAAACCCGTCCACAGATACGCAGTATTTT